Listed here is a single TCR beta chain. Its target is not known. The entry originates in a study of CXCR3-negative and CXCR3-positive naive CD8 T cells. Study-wide results and limits: For CXCR3-positive naive cells, TRB CDR3s were more hydrophobic than those of CXCR3-negative naive cells.

TRB cDNA libraries were made by UMI-labeled 5' RACE. TCRdb processed the 5' RACE reads again and assigns one entry to each CDR3 protein, with no DNA. The sample includes fewer than 65,000 distinct CDR3 sequences. The CDR3 is 13 residues long. The source material was naive CXCR3+ CD8+ T cells from blood. Described subset: CD45RO-CCR7+CD27+CD95- naive CD8+ T cells expressing CXCR3 (TNR3+). The J gene is TRBJ2-3, the V gene TRBV12-3 or TRBV12-4. This receptor was identified in a human donor in good health. Some clones in this sample may be carry-over from other donors' samples. CDR3 protein: CASTLQSTDTQYF.